This TCR beta chain was sequenced for a study of T cells expressing NK-cell markers. With the 5' RACE reads reprocessed, TCRdb shows one record per CDR3 protein and no DNA. There are about 260,000 distinct CDR3 sequences in the sample, with 4.2% held by the top ten. From germline, CDR1 is SQVTM and CDR2 ANQGSEA. The CDR3 totals 13 residues. Sequencing was done on a sample of blood T cells: a sorted CD56 or NKG2C T cell subset, CD4+ or CD8+ T cells, or bulk PBMC T cells (not recorded which). The receptor's source is a woman aged 18 to 75 in good health. The chain uses TRBV29-1 and TRBJ2-4; as DNA is missing, the TRBD2 call by TCRdb cannot be tested. The CDR3 reads CSVGPATKNIQYF.